This T cell receptor (beta chain) was sequenced during a study of CD8 T cells in Susac syndrome. Study in general: Intravenous immunoglobulin alone or corticosteroids were being given to patients with Susac syndrome at blood draw, unless they were therapy-naive. Study outcomes and limitations: The authors acknowledged that their TCR sequencing and HLA analysis involved a relatively small number of individuals. The CD4+ T cell repertoires from Susac syndrome exhibited no clonal expansion.

Remarks on this clonotype: Its cognate antigen is unknown.

With random hexamers, roughly 0.45 to 1 ug RNA was reverse transcribed. An immunoSEQ multiplex PCR amplified TCR beta CDR3 over 54 Vbeta and 13 Jbeta. TCRdb re-called the immunoSEQ multiplex PCR reads with MiXCR, one entry per CDR3 protein. The table includes 95,000 to 150,000 distinct CDR3 sequences, under 96% detected once. Unmatched junction bases numbered 6, after V lost 2 bases and J lost 4 bases. CDR3 length: 16 amino acids. The germline gives CDR1 SGHDN, CDR2 FVKESK. The source is a human donor with Susac syndrome. The J gene is TRBJ2-3, the V gene TRBV14, with 10 positions matching TRBD2. The sequenced material came from CD4+ T cells from PBMCs. CDR3 residues: CASSQLAGDRADTQYF. The CDR3 DNA reads TGTGCCAGCAGCCAACTAGCGGGAGATCGCGCAGATACGCAGTATTTT.